The 15 T cell receptor beta chains given below trace back to one sample, sequenced in a study of T cells in tuberculosis. Using immunoSEQ multiplex PCR, the repertoire was profiled, and TCRdb retains in-frame clones only, with some absent. The sample holds 29,000 or so clones, just over 90% seen once. The specimen was PBMCs. The source of these receptors is a donor between 5 and 29 years old with latent tuberculosis or without tuberculosis infection.

This clone was found once. The chain employs TRBV29-1 and TRBJ2-1; TRBD2 agrees at 13 bases. Per the germline V gene, CDR1 is SQVTM and CDR2 is ANQGSEA. The CDR3 extends over 15 amino acids. With 4 bases clipped from V and 4 bases from J, the junction kept 4 bases outside the gene matches. CDR3 residues: CSVVTSGRSYNEQFF. Written as DNA, the CDR3 is TGCAGCGTTGTGACTAGCGGGAGGTCGTACAATGAGCAGTTCTTC.

The chain is built from TRBV28 and TRBJ2-3, with D possibly matching TRBD2 (6 bases). The V end was cut by 6 bases, the J end by 0 bases, with 16 bases between. Germline V gene data show CDR1 as MDHEN and CDR2 as SYDVKM. This CDR3 has 16 amino acids. The CDR3, as DNA: TGTGCCAGCAGCTCTCTCGGGGGAACTAGCACAGATACGCAGTATTTT. It yields the protein CASSSLGGTSTDTQYF.

The chain uses TRBV7-2 and TRBJ1-2; 8 bases are a match to TRBD1. The junction had 7 bases not matched to a gene; V was cut back by 5 bases and J by 8 bases. CDR1 is SGHTA, CDR2 FQGNSA, per germline. The CDR3 consists of 13 residues. The CDR3 region has the DNA TGTGCCAGCAGCGCCGGACAGGGATGGGGCTACACCTTC. This sequence encodes CASSAGQGWGYTF.

This chain connects TRBV10-2 to TRBJ2-1, with D possibly being TRBD1 (5 bases). The CDR3 is 14 residues long. Germline CDR1 and CDR2: WSHSY and SAAADI. V was cut by 8 bases and J by 4 bases, with 15 bases left in between. The CDR3 bases are TGCGCCAGCCAGGACCGCTCAGGGTACAATGAGCAGTTCTTC. Translation: CASQDRSGYNEQFF.

V is TRBV6-6 and J is TRBJ2-7, with D unresolved. Germline CDR1 is MNHNY and CDR2 is SVGAGI (reference sequence). The CDR3 covers 13 residues. Trimming stripped 4 bases from V and 5 bases from J, with 12 bases between. The CDR3: CASSSSTSHEQYF. DNA for the CDR3: TGTGCCAGCAGTTCTAGTACGTCCCACGAGCAGTACTTC.

This sequence joins TRBV6-1 and TRBJ1-5, with 7 bases that match TRBD1. Germline assignment: CDR1 MNHNS and CDR2 SASEGT. This CDR3 has 13 residues. V dropped 9 bases and J dropped 5; count of bases not matched to a gene: 7. The CDR3 DNA reads TGTGCCAGTTCCCGGGACAGTGATCAGCCCCAGCATTTT. It yields the protein CASSRDSDQPQHF.

A single count supports this clone. This chain uses TRBV4-1 with TRBJ1-3; unclear D gene. The germline V gene encodes CDR1 MGHRA and CDR2 YSYEKL. V dropped 4 bases and J dropped 0 bases, with 16 bases sitting between them. The CDR3 totals 17 residues. The CDR3 DNA sequence: TGCGCCAGCAGCCCGATCTTGGACGGACTCTCTGGAAACACCATATATTTT. Translating it yields CASSPILDGLSGNTIYF.

The chain's CDR3 is CASRTVPGHNTQYF. CDR3 in DNA: TGCGCCAGCAGAACCGTTCCGGGACACAATACGCAGTATTTT. The chain recombines TRBV5-1 with TRBJ2-3; perhaps TRBD1 as D (6 bases). V shed 5 bases and J shed 7 bases, with 17 bases lying between them. Per the germline V gene, CDR1 is SGHRS and CDR2 is YFSETQ. The CDR3 loop spans 14 amino acids.

The chain employs TRBV6-6 and TRBJ2-7; 7 bases agree with TRBD2. The CDR3 extends over 14 amino acids. The germline CDR1 and CDR2 sequences are MNHNY and SVGAGI (reference sequence). After removal of 8 bases from V and 1 base from J, the junction contained 8 bases not matched to a gene. The CDR3 DNA is TGTGCCAGCCGAGCGTCTAGCGGATCCTACGAGCAGTACTTC. This sequence encodes CASRASSGSYEQYF.

Here the CDR3 reads CASSHPPQGENEQFF. The CDR3 region has the DNA TGTGCCAGCTCACATCCGCCACAGGGCGAAAATGAGCAGTTCTTC. The rearrangement uses TRBV18 and TRBJ2-1; D is possibly TRBD1 (6 bases). This CDR3 is built from 15 residues. Germline V gene data show CDR1 as KGHSH and CDR2 as LQKENI. Trimming stripped 4 bases from V and 7 bases from J, with 17 bases between.

This chain links TRBV4-2 with TRBJ2-1; D call uncertain. Germline CDR1 and CDR2: LGHNA and YNFKEQ. Trimming removed 2 bases at V and 8 bases at J, with 16 bases between. This CDR3 spans 15 amino acids. This CDR3 reads CASSQSPLPLDEQFF. As DNA, the CDR3 is TGTGCCAGCAGCCAAAGCCCCCTTCCCCTCGATGAGCAGTTCTTC.

The V gene is TRBV2, the J gene TRBJ1-4, with 7 nucleotides matching TRBD1. The CDR3 spans 16 residues. V was clipped by 7 bases and J by 4 bases; unmatched bases: 12. From germline, CDR1 is SNHLY and CDR2 FYNNEI. The CDR3 DNA reads as TGTGCCAGCAACCCTAACCGGGACAGCTTTAATGAAAAACTGTTTTTT. It encodes CASNPNRDSFNEKLFF.

This chain connects TRBV9 to TRBJ1-2; D is ambiguous. Trimming pared 0 bases from V and 4 bases from J, leaving 13 bases between. The CDR3 is 15 residues long. CDR1 and CDR2 from the germline V gene are SGDLS and YYNGEE. CDR3 DNA: TGTGCCAGCAGCGTAGTGGAGGGCAGCTTCTATGGCTACACCTTC. This encodes CASSVVEGSFYGYTF.

The rearrangement links TRBV9 to TRBJ1-4; D is undetermined. The CDR3 totals 15 residues. Germline CDR1 SGDLS, CDR2 YYNGEE. Trimming removed 0 bases at V and 5 bases at J, with 11 bases between. DNA for the CDR3: TGTGCCAGCAGCGTAGACTCCAAACCGAATGAAAAACTGTTTTTT. This sequence encodes CASSVDSKPNEKLFF.

This sequence joins TRBV4-1 and TRBJ2-3; D remains ambiguous. This CDR3 contains 15 residues. V lost 0 bases and J lost 3, with 10 bases in between. CDR1 is MGHRA, CDR2 YSYEKL, per germline. For the CDR3, the DNA is TGCGCCAGCAGCCAAGATGGGCTTCCGACAGATACGCAGTATTTT. Amino acid sequence: CASSQDGLPTDTQYF.